The entry that follows covers one TCR beta chain sequence. Its antigen is unidentified. Germline V gene data show CDR1 as MNHEY and CDR2 as SMNVEV (reference sequence). The CDR3 sequence is 15 residues long. Germline trimming cut 8 bases from V and 1 base from J; bases unmatched to any gene: 9. This sample stems from a study of shared clonotypes between healthy human individuals. Study-wide points: An effect of sequencing depth on clonotype sharing among donors was expected. A few donors showed sharing of around 5% of naive CD4 clonotypes.

Naive CD8 isolation took CD45RO-negative cells positively selected for CCR7 and excluded terminally differentiated effector memory CD45RA+ cells. Each subset's genomic DNA was shared equally among a number of immunoSEQ plates. Assay used: immunoSEQ multiplex PCR; TCRdb lists only in-frame clones, some missing. This sample yields about 2.2 million clones, of which 85% to 95% are seen a single time; more than 1.5% belongs to the top ten. Sequencing was performed on naive CD8+ T cells from PBMCs. This receptor was obtained from a man aged 18 to 29 in good health. Some clones in this sample may be carry-over from other donors' samples. The rearrangement joins TRBV27 to TRBJ2-3; 7 bases line up with TRBD1. DNA of the CDR3: TGTGCCAGCGGCCCCCGGGACAGCGGCACAGATACGCAGTATTTT. It translates to CASGPRDSGTDTQYF.